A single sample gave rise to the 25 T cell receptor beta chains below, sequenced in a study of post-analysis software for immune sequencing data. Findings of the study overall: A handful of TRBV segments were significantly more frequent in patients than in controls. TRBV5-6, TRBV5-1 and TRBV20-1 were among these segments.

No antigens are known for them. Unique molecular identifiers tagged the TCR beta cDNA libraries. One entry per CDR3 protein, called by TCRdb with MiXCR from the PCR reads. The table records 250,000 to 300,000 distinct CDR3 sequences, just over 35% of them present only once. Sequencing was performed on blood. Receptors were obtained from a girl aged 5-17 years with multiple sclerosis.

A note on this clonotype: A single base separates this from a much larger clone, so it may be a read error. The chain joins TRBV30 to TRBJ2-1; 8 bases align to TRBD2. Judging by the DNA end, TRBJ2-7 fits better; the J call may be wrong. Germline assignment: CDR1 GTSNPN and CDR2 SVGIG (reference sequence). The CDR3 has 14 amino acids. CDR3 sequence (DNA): TGTGCCTGGAGTGAGGGGACTAGTCTCAATGAGCAGTACTTC. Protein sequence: CAWSEGTSLNEQYF.

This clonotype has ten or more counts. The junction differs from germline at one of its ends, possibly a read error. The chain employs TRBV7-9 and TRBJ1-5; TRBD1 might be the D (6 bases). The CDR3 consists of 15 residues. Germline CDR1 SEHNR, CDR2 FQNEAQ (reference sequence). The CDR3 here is CASSLAGGGNQPQHF. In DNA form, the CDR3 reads TGTGCCAGCAGCCTAGCCGGGGGCGGCAATCAGCCCCAGCATTTT.

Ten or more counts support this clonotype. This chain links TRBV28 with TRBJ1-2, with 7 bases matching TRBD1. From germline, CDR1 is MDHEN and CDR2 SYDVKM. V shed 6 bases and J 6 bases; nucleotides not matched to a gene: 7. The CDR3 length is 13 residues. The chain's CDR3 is CASRPGQVDGYTF. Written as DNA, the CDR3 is TGTGCCAGCAGACCCGGACAGGTGGATGGCTACACCTTC.

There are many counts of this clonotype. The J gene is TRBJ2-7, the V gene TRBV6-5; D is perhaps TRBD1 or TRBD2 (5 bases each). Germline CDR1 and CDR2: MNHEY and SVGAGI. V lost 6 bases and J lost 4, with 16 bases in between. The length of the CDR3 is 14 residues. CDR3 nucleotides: TGTGCCAGCAGAGCAACCGGGACGGAGTACGAGCAGTACTTC. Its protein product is CASRATGTEYEQYF.

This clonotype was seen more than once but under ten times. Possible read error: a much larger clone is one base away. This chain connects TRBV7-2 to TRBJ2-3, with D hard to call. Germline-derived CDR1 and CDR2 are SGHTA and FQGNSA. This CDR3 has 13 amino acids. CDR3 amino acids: CASGLVRTDTQYF. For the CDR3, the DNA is TGTGCCAGCGGCTTGGTTCGCACAGATACGCAGTATTTT.

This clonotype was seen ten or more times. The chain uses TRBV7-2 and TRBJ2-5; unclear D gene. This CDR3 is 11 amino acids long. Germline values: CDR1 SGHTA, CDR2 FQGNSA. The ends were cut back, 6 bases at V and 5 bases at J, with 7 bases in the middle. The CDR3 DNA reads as TGTGCCAGCAGTTCAGGCGAGACCCAGTACTTC. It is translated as CASSSGETQYF. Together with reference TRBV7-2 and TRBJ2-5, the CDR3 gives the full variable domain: GAGVSQSPSNKVTEKGKDVELRCDPISGHTALYWYRQSLGQGLEFLIYFQGNSAPDKSGLPSDRFSAERTGGSVSTLTIQRTQQEDSAVYLCASSSGETQYFGPGTRLLVL.

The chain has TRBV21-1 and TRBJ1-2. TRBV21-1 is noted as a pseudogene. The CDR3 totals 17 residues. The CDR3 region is CASRKNRGPPVSYGYTF. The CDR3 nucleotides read TGTGCCAGCAGAAAAAACCGAGGGCCCCCGGTGAGCTATGGCTACACCTTC.

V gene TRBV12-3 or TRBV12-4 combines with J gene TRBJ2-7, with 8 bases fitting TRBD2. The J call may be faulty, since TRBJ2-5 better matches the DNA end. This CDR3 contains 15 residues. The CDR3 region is CASSRGLGREETQYF. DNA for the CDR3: TGTGCCAGCAGCCGGGGACTAGGCCGTGAGGAGACCCAGTACTTC.

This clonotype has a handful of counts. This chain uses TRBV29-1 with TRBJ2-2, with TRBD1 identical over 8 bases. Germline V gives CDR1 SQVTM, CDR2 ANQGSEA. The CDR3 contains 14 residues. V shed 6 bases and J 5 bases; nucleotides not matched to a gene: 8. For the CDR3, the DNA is TGCAGCGTCCGGGAGAGGACAGGGACCGGGGAGCTGTTTTTT. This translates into CSVRERTGTGELFF.

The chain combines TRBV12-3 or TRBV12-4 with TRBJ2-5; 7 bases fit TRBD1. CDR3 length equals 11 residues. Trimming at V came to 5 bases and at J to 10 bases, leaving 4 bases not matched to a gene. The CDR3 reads CASSSRDSQYF. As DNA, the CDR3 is TGTGCCAGCAGTAGCCGGGACAGCCAGTACTTC.

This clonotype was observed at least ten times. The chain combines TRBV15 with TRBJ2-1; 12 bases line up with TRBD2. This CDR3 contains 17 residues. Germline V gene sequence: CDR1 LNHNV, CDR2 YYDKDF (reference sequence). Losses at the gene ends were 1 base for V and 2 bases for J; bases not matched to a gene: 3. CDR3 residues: CATSRASGRAPYNEQFF. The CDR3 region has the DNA TGTGCCACCAGCAGAGCTAGCGGGAGGGCCCCCTACAATGAGCAGTTCTTC.

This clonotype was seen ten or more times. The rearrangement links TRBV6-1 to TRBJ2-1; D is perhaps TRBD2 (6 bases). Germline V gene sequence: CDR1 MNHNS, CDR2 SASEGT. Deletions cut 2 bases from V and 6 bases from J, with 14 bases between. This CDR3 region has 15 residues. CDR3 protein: CASSESTTSLNEQFF. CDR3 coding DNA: TGTGCCAGCAGTGAATCCACTACTAGCCTCAATGAGCAGTTCTTC.

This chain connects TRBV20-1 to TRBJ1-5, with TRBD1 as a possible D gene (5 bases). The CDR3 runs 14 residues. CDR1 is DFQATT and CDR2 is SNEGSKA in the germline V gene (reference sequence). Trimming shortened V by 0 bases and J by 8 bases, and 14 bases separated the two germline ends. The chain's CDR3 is CSARDPGGMEPQHF. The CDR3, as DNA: TGCAGTGCTAGAGATCCCGGGGGAATGGAGCCCCAGCATTTT.

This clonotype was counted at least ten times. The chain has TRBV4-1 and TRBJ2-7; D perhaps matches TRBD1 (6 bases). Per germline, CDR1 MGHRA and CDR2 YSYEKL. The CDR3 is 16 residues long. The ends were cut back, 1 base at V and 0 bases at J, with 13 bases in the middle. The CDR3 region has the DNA TGCGCCAGCAGCCAAGTATTCAGGGGTAGCTCCTACGAGCAGTACTTC. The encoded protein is CASSQVFRGSSYEQYF.

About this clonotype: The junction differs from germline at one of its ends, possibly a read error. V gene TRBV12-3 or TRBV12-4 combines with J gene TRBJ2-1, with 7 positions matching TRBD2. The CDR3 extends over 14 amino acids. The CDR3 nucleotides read TGTGCCAGCATCTTGGGAGGGCGACCCAATGAGCAATTCTTC. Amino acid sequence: CASILGGRPNEQFF.

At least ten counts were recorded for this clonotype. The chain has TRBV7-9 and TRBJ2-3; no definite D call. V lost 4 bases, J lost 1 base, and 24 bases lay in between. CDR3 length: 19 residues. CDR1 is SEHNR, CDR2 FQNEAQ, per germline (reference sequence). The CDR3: CASSSGPTPTLWGTDTQYF. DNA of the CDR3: TGTGCCAGCAGCTCCGGACCGACACCAACCCTCTGGGGCACAGATACGCAGTATTTT.

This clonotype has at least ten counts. CDR3 DNA: TGTGCCAGCAGCCCCCGGACAGAAACAGGCTATGGCTACACCTTC. It encodes CASSPRTETGYGYTF. This rearrangement joins TRBV12-3 or TRBV12-4 to TRBJ1-2; weak D call: TRBD1 (6 bases). Trimming took off 6 bases at V and 4 bases at J, with 18 bases between the two ends. The CDR3 contains 15 residues.

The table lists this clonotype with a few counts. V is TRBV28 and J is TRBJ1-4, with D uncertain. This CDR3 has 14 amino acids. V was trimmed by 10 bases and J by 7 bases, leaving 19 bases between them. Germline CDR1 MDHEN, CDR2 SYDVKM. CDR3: CATEVSNSGEKLFF. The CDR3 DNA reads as TGTGCCACCGAAGTGTCCAACTCGGGTGAAAAACTGTTTTTT.

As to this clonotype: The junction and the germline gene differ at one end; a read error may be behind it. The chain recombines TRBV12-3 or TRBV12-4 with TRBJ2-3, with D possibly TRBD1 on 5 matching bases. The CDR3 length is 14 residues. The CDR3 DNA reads TGTGCCAGCAGTTTTCAGGGCACGGCAGATACGCAGTATTTC. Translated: CASSFQGTADTQYF.

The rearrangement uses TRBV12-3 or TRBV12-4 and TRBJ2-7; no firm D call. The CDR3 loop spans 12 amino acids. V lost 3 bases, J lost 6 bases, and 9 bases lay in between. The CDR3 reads CASSFWQSEQYF. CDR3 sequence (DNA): TGTGCCAGCAGTTTTTGGCAGTCCGAGCAGTACTTC.

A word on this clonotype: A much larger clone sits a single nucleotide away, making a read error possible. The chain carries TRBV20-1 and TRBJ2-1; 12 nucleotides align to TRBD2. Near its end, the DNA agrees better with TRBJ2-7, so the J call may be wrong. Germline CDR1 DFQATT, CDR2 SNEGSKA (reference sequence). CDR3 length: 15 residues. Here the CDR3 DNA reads TGCAGTGCTCGTTCTAGCGGGGGGGCCAACAATGAGCAGTACTTC. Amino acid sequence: CSARSSGGANNEQYF.

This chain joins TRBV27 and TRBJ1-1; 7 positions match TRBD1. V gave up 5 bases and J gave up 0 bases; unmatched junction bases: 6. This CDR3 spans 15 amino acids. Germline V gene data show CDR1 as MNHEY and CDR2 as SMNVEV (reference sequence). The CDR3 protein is CASSDVDRLNTEAFF. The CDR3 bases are TGTGCCAGCAGTGATGTGGACAGGCTGAACACTGAAGCTTTCTTT.

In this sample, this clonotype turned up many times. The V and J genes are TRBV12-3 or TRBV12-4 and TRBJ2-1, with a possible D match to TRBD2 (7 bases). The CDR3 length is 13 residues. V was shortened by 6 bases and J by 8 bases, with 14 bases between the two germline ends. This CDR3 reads CASRGGDSHEQFF. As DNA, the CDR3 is TGTGCCAGCAGAGGGGGGGACTCCCATGAGCAGTTCTTC.

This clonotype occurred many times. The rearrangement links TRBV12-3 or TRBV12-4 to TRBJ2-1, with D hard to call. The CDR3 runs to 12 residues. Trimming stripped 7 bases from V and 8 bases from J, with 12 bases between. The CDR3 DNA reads TGTGCCAGCACCCCCACTGGGCATGAGCAGTTCTTC. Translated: CASTPTGHEQFF.

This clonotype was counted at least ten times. The CDR3 reads CASSLRTSGSTDTQYF. The CDR3 region has the DNA TGTGCCAGCAGCCTGCGGACTAGCGGGAGCACAGATACGCAGTATTTT. The rearrangement uses TRBV9 and TRBJ2-3; 11 bases are a match to TRBD2. CDR1 and CDR2 (germline): SGDLS, YYNGEE. The CDR3 covers 16 residues. The V segment lost 4 bases and the J segment 0 bases; nucleotides outside the gene matches: 4.